These 21 T cell receptor beta chains were all obtained from the same sample, sequenced in a study of regulatory T cells in long-lasting Graves disease. As to time point: persistent/refractory GD, antithyroid drugs over 5 years with positive TRAb. TCR sequences were obtained from RNA taken from PBMCs. Both iRepertoire HTBI primers and Arm-PCR of CDR3 regions were used to build the TCR beta libraries. TCRdb processed the multiplex PCR reads anew with MiXCR; each CDR3 protein has one entry. The sample has a few hundred thousand distinct CDR3 sequences, about 20% seen once; the top ten hold around 12%. The sequencing here drew on peripheral blood mononuclear cells (PBMCs), taken when the disease was refractory, from a patient treated with antithyroid drugs. Receptor source: a female donor with Graves disease.

Only a few counts were recorded for this clonotype. This chain uses TRBV2 with TRBJ2-1, with 8 bases lining up with TRBD2. With 8 bases clipped from V and 5 bases from J, the junction kept 11 bases outside the gene matches. This CDR3 spans 15 amino acids. CDR1 SNHLY and CDR2 FYNNEI come from the germline V gene. The DNA for the CDR3 is TGTGCCAGCTTTAATTTGGGTAGCGGGGACAATGAGCAGTTCTTC. Translated, it gives CASFNLGSGDNEQFF.

This clonotype was counted a few times. The chain employs TRBV7-2 and TRBJ1-4, with unresolved D. V shed 5 bases and J shed 11 bases, with 15 bases lying between them. The CDR3 is made up of 13 amino acids. Looked up from germline, CDR1 is SGHTA and CDR2 is FQGNSA. CDR3 coding DNA: TGTGCCAGCAGCACATCCATCGGTGGGAAACTGTTTTTT. Protein: CASSTSIGGKLFF.

V is TRBV6-2 or TRBV6-3 and J is TRBJ2-1, with D unclear. Germline V CDR1 and CDR2: MNHEY, SVGEGT. This CDR3 contains 14 residues. The germline V and J ends were trimmed by 0 bases and 8 bases, with 11 bases remaining between them. CDR3 sequence reads: CASSYSRQSDEQFF. DNA of the CDR3: TGTGCCAGCAGTTACTCGAGGCAGTCCGATGAGCAGTTCTTC.

This clonotype has just a few counts. The genes are TRBV12-5 and TRBJ2-3; D gene unclear. The CDR3 length is 14 residues. The germline V gene encodes CDR1 LGHNT and CDR2 FRNRAP. Trimming pared 6 bases from V and 4 bases from J, leaving 14 bases between. In DNA, the CDR3 is TGTGCTAGTGGCCCCGGTAGTGAGGCAGATACGCAGTATTTT. Translated: CASGPGSEADTQYF.

This clonotype showed up many times. The chain carries TRBV7-8 and TRBJ2-7; D might be TRBD1 (6 bases). This CDR3 comprises 17 residues. The germline V gene has CDR1 SGHVS and CDR2 FQNEAQ. Trimming left V 5 bases short and J 0 bases short, with 20 bases between. DNA for the CDR3: TGTGCCAGCAGCCAAGGGGAAGGGGGACGGAGCTCCTACGAGCAGTACTTC. Translation gives CASSQGEGGRSSYEQYF.

There are a few counts of this clonotype. The chain couples TRBV9 to TRBJ2-3; D is undetermined. CDR1 is SGDLS, CDR2 YYNGEE, per germline. V shed 3 bases and J shed 2 bases, with 19 bases lying between them. This CDR3 contains 17 residues. The CDR3 protein is CASSAPPDGPHTDTQYF. CDR3 in DNA: TGTGCCAGCAGCGCACCACCGGACGGACCCCACACAGATACGCAGTATTTT.

The chain combines TRBV11-1 with TRBJ1-6, with a tentative D call TRBD1 (6 bases). The germline V and J ends were trimmed by 5 bases and 7 bases, with 18 bases remaining between them. The germline CDR1 and CDR2 sequences are SGHAT and FQDESV (reference sequence). The CDR3 contains 16 residues. The CDR3 nucleotides read TGTGCCAGCAGCCTACGGCAGACAAGGGGGAATTCACCCCTCCACTTT. This codes for CASSLRQTRGNSPLHF.

This clonotype has a handful of counts. This chain uses TRBV7-8 with TRBJ2-7; 7 nucleotides line up with TRBD2. This CDR3 spans 13 amino acids. The junction had 3 bases not matched to a gene; V was cut back by 4 bases and J by 3 bases. Germline assignment: CDR1 SGHVS and CDR2 FQNEAQ. Written as DNA, the CDR3 is TGTGCCAGCAGCTCGGGACTAAACTACGAGCAGTACTTC. This encodes CASSSGLNYEQYF.

The CDR3 bases are TGTGCCAGCAGCTTACGAGGGTCCTCTGGAAACACCATATATTTT. As protein: CASSLRGSSGNTIYF. The chain joins TRBV13 to TRBJ1-3; no reliable D call. This CDR3 is built from 15 residues. Trimming pared 2 bases from V and 0 bases from J, leaving 8 bases between. Germline V gives CDR1 PRHDT, CDR2 FYEKMQ (reference sequence).

This clonotype has a count of ten or more. The CDR3 DNA reads TGTGCCAGCAGCCTGCTAGCGGGTGCCGGGGAGCTGTTTTTT. Translation: CASSLLAGAGELFF. The chain joins TRBV27 to TRBJ2-2; 8 nucleotides agree with TRBD2. In germline, CDR1 is MNHEY, CDR2 SMNVEV (reference sequence). J gave up 6 bases and V 6 bases, and 6 bases lay outside the gene matches. This CDR3 has 14 amino acids.

The chain combines TRBV11-2 with TRBJ1-2, with 9 bases aligning to TRBD1. CDR3 length: 18 amino acids. Per the germline V gene, CDR1 is SGHAT and CDR2 is FQNNGV. After removal of 4 bases from V and 0 bases from J, the junction contained 12 bases not matched to a gene. The CDR3 bases are TGTGCCAGCAGCTCCATTCCCGGGACAGGGAGGGCTAACTATGGCTACACCTTC. It encodes CASSSIPGTGRANYGYTF.

This clonotype came up a few times. The chain carries TRBV28 and TRBJ1-5, with D unclear. Germline CDR1 MDHEN, CDR2 SYDVKM. Deletions cut 1 base from V and 9 bases from J, with 13 bases between. The CDR3 is 14 amino acids. The CDR3 nucleotides read TGTGCCAGCAGTTTATATGTGGGTTCGGGGCCCCAGCATTTT. Its protein product is CASSLYVGSGPQHF.

This clonotype was detected ten times or more. The J gene is TRBJ2-2, the V gene TRBV7-2, with D possibly TRBD2 on 6 matching bases. The germline CDR1 and CDR2 sequences are SGHTA and FQGNSA. The V end was cut by 3 bases, the J end by 3 bases, with 14 bases between. This CDR3 has 16 amino acids. The CDR3 loop reads CASSLGRMSYTGELFF. The CDR3 DNA is TGTGCCAGCAGCTTGGGGAGGATGTCGTACACCGGGGAGCTGTTTTTT.

This clonotype was seen many times. J is TRBJ1-5 and V is TRBV28; D is ambiguous. V gave up 2 bases and J gave up 3 bases, with 5 bases separating them. This CDR3 has 13 residues. The germline V gene encodes CDR1 MDHEN and CDR2 SYDVKM. CDR3 region: CASSLNNNQPQHF. DNA of the CDR3: TGTGCCAGCAGTTTAAATAACAATCAGCCCCAGCATTTT.

This clonotype was counted between two and nine times. This chain uses TRBV30 with TRBJ1-1; possible D gene TRBD1, 5 bases. Between the trimmed V and J ends, which lost 4 bases and 0 bases, there was a span of 6 bases. Germline CDR1 is GTSNPN and CDR2 is SVGIG (reference sequence). There are 12 residues in the CDR3. The CDR3 DNA reads TGTGCCTGGACAGGGATGAACACTGAAGCTTTCTTT. Amino acid sequence: CAWTGMNTEAFF.

This clonotype occurred many times. The rearrangement joins TRBV12-3 or TRBV12-4 to TRBJ2-7, with D perhaps being TRBD1 or TRBD2 (7 bases each). This CDR3 has 15 residues. The V end lost 4 bases, the J end lost 4 bases, and 17 bases lay between the germline ends. CDR3 bases: TGTGCCAGCAGTTCAGGGGGGGGGCCAGATTACGAGCAGTACTTC. It is translated as CASSSGGGPDYEQYF.

This clonotype was seen repeatedly, ten times or more. The rearrangement uses TRBV2 and TRBJ2-2, with D unclear. In germline, CDR1 is SNHLY, CDR2 FYNNEI. V lost 2 bases to trimming and J lost 5 bases, with 12 bases between them. The CDR3 consists of 15 residues. The CDR3 DNA follows: TGTGCCAGCAGTGAAAACGTGATGGGAACCGGGGAGCTGTTTTTT. It encodes CASSENVMGTGELFF.

This clonotype was seen many times. The rearrangement links TRBV2 to TRBJ2-7; 9 bases line up with TRBD1. CDR1 and CDR2 from the germline V gene are SNHLY and FYNNEI. This CDR3 contains 14 residues. V dropped 6 bases and J dropped 3; count of bases not matched to a gene: 6. The DNA for the CDR3 is TGTGCCAGCAGCGGCCCGGACAGGGGCTACGAGCAGTACTTC. It translates to CASSGPDRGYEQYF.

This clonotype has a handful of counts. In nucleotides, the CDR3 is TGTGCCAGCAGCTGGGGGCGCGGCGGAGAGACCCAGTACTTC. Amino acids: CASSWGRGGETQYF. The V and J genes are TRBV7-2 and TRBJ2-5; D perhaps matches TRBD1 (6 bases). The germline gives CDR1 SGHTA, CDR2 FQGNSA. The CDR3 runs to 14 residues. Trimming removed 4 bases from V and 4 bases from J, with 13 bases in between.

This clonotype was picked up one time. The V and J genes are TRBV29-1 and TRBJ1-2; D gene uncertain. Trimming cost V 7 bases and J 1 base, with 10 bases left between them. Germline V gives CDR1 SQVTM, CDR2 ANQGSEA. The CDR3 runs to 12 residues. The CDR3 loop is CSANTLNYGYTF. The CDR3 nucleotides read TGCAGCGCCAATACACTTAACTATGGCTACACCTTC.

This clonotype was observed a handful of times. The chain employs TRBV19 and TRBJ1-6; D uncertain. Germline CDR1 is LNHDA and CDR2 is SQIVND (reference sequence). The V gene lost 7 bases and the J gene lost 7 bases, with 11 bases spanning the gap. The CDR3 is made up of 13 amino acids. This CDR3 is CASKAGPNSPLHF. CDR3 nucleotides: TGTGCCAGTAAGGCGGGCCCAAATTCACCCCTCCACTTT.